These 9 T cell receptor beta chains originate from one sample sequenced in a study of blood T cell repertoires in COVID-19. Profiled with immunoSEQ multiplex PCR; TCRdb holds only in-frame clones, not every one. The sample has roughly 290,000 clones, around nine tenths seen once. Specimen: peripheral blood. The receptors shown here come from a man aged 25-40 years with acute or convalescent COVID-19.

The V call is TRBV28, the J call TRBJ1-6, with D uncertain. V was clipped by 3 bases and J by 4 bases, with 4 bases between them. Germline CDR1 is MDHEN and CDR2 is SYDVKM. This CDR3 has 13 residues. CDR3 DNA: TGTGCCAGCAGTTTTCCTTATAATTCACCCCTCCACTTT. It yields the protein CASSFPYNSPLHF.

The V and J genes are TRBV27 and TRBJ2-6, with D uncertain. Germline CDR1 reads MNHEY; CDR2 reads SMNVEV (reference sequence). The CDR3 covers 15 residues. With 4 bases removed from V and 4 bases from J, the gap between germline ends came to 11 bases. CDR3 in DNA: TGTGCCAGCAGTTCCCTACTGAGAGGGGCCAACGTCCTGACTTTC. It encodes CASSSLLRGANVLTF.

This clone was picked up one time. The CDR3 region has the DNA TGCGCCAGCAGAAGACAGGGGGGATACACCGGGGAGCTGTTTTTT. Its protein product is CASRRQGGYTGELFF. This sequence joins TRBV5-1 and TRBJ2-2; 9 positions match TRBD1. The germline V gene encodes CDR1 SGHRS and CDR2 YFSETQ. This CDR3 is built from 15 residues. V lost 5 bases, J lost 3 bases, and 5 bases stayed unmatched.

This chain links TRBV29-1 with TRBJ1-3; TRBD1 matches 7 bases. This CDR3 region has 14 residues. Germline values: CDR1 SQVTM, CDR2 ANQGSEA. Losses at the gene ends were 3 bases for V and 3 bases for J; bases not matched to a gene: 5. The DNA of the CDR3 is TGCAGCGTTGACGACAGGGCCTATGGAAACACCATATATTTT. As protein: CSVDDRAYGNTIYF.

V usage is TRBV28 and J usage is TRBJ2-7; 9 nucleotides agree with TRBD2. Germline lookup yields CDR1 MDHEN and CDR2 SYDVKM. The CDR3 is made up of 13 amino acids. Trimming cost V 8 bases and J 2 bases; bases outside gene matches: 4. CDR3 sequence reads: CASFSGSTYEQYF. The DNA of the CDR3 is TGTGCCAGCTTTAGCGGGAGTACCTACGAGCAGTACTTC.

V usage is TRBV7-3 and J usage is TRBJ2-3; the match to TRBD2 covers 7 bases. The CDR3 consists of 16 residues. V gave up 5 bases and J gave up 4 bases; unmatched junction bases: 12. Per the germline V gene, CDR1 is SGHTA and CDR2 is FQGTGA. In DNA form, the CDR3 reads TGTGCCAGCAGCCTTTTCGGCGGGAGAGGGGCAGATACGCAGTATTTT. Its protein is CASSLFGGRGADTQYF.

This chain joins TRBV14 and TRBJ1-1; D is uncertain. The CDR3 sequence is 12 residues long. V dropped 2 bases and J dropped 4 bases, with 5 bases sitting between them. Germline V lookup: CDR1 SGHDN, CDR2 FVKESK. CDR3 amino acids: CASSQRGTEAFF. CDR3 nucleotides: TGTGCCAGCAGCCAACGGGGCACTGAAGCTTTCTTT.

This sequence joins TRBV28 and TRBJ2-5; the D is unclear. Germline V gene lookup returns CDR1 MDHEN and CDR2 SYDVKM. Between the trimmed V and J ends, which lost 6 bases and 4 bases, there was a span of 18 bases. The CDR3 is made up of 15 amino acids. Here the CDR3 DNA reads TGTGCCAGCAGATCGCGTCGAGTTATCCCAGAGACCCAGTACTTC. Protein product: CASRSRRVIPETQYF.

This chain connects TRBV5-1 to TRBJ1-1, with D possibly being TRBD1 (5 bases). The CDR3 loop spans 14 amino acids. Germline V CDR1 and CDR2: SGHRS, YFSETQ. V was pared by 4 bases and J by 1 base, with 11 bases between. The CDR3: CASSLNTGNTEAFF. CDR3 coding DNA: TGCGCCAGCAGCCTGAACACAGGGAACACTGAAGCTTTCTTT.